This T cell receptor beta chain appears in the sequencing data of a study of T-cell memory formation after mild COVID-19. The study's findings and limits: Some responding clones appeared in pre-infection memory, suggesting cross-reactive memory joined.

A word on this clonotype: As yet, its antigen is unknown.

In TCRdb, the 5' RACE reads were re-called with MiXCR into one record per CDR3 protein. Altogether about 140,000 distinct CDR3 sequences are present, approximately 14% being singletons, with the ten largest covering approximately 14%. Per germline, CDR1 MNHEY and CDR2 SVGAGI. V lost 1 base and J lost 8, with 11 bases in between. This CDR3 is 13 amino acids long. The V and J genes are TRBV6-5 and TRBJ1-2; D perhaps matches TRBD1 (5 bases). The TCR comes from an adult woman who had mild COVID-19 (a few samples of this study predate the infection). Cell type and time point are not known. Sequenced input: PBMCs or a T cell subset sorted from them (not recorded which). The DNA of the CDR3 is TGTGCCAGCAGTTACTTTCAGGGCGGGGGCTACACCTTC. Protein: CASSYFQGGGYTF.